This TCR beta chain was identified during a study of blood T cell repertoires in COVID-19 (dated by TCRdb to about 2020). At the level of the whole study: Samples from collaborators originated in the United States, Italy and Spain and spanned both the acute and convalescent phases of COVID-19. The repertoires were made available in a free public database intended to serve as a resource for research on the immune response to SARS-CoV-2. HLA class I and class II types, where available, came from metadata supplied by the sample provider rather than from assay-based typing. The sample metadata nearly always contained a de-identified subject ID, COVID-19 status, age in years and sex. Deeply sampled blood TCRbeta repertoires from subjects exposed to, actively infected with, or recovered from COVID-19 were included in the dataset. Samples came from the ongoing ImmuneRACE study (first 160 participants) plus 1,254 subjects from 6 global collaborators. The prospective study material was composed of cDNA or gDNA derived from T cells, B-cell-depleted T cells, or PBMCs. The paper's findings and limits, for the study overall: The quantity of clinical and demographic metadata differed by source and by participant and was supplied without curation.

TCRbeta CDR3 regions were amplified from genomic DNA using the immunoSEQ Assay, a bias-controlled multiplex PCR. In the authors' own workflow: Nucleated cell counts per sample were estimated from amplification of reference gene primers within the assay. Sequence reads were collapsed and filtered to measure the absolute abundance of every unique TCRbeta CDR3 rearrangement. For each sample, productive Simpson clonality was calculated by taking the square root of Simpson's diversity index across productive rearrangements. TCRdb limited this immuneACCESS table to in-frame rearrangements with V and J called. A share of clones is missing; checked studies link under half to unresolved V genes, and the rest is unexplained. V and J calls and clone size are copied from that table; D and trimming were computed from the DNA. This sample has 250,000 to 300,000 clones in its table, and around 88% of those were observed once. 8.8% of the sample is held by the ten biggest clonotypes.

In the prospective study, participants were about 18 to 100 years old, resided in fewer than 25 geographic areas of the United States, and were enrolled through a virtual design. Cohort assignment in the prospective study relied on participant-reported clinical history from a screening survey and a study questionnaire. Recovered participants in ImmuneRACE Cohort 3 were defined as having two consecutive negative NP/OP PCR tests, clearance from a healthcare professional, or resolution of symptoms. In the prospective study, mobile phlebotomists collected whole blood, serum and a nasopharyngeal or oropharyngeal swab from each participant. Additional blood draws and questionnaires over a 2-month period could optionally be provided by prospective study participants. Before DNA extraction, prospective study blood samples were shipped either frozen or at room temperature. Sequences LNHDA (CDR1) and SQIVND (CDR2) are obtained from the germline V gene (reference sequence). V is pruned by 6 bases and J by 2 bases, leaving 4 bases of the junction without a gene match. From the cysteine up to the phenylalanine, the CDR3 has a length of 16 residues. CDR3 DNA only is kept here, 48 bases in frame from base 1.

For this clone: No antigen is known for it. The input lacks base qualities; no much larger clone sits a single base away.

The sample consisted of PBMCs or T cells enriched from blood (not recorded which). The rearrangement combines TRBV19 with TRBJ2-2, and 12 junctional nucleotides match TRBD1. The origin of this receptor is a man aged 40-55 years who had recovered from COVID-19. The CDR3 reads CASRAGQGANTGELFF. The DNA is TGTGCCAGTAGAGCGGGACAGGGGGCAAACACCGGGGAGCTGTTTTTT.